The TCR beta chain described here comes from a study of identical twins. This clonotype has a count of ten or more. The CDR3 extends over 13 amino acids. Trimming took 3 bases from V and 1 from J, leaving 9 bases between them. Germline lookup yields CDR1 DFQATT and CDR2 SNEGSKA (reference sequence). MiXCR was run by TCRdb on the 5' RACE reads, yielding one entry per CDR3 protein. The sample consists of some 730,000 distinct CDR3 sequences, roughly 18% of them appearing once. Separately, the same data were catalogued under a study of T cells expressing NK-cell markers. That source adds: A few donors likewise had their CD3+CD56-NKG2C+ fraction led by these clonotypes.

The source of this sequence is a woman between 18 and 30 years old in good health. The rearrangement uses TRBV20-1 and TRBJ2-5; no reliable D call. Material: PBMCs. The CDR3 protein is CSASVGGQETQYF. Written as DNA, the CDR3 is TGCAGTGCTAGTGTGGGTGGCCAAGAGACCCAGTACTTC.